This TCR beta chain was observed in a study of cytomegalovirus exposure and HLA in healthy donors. The sample holds one count of this clone. Per germline, CDR1 WNHNN and CDR2 SYGVQD (reference sequence). Trimming shortened V by 6 bases and J by 0 bases, and 24 bases separated the two germline ends. CDR3 length: 19 residues. This table comes from immunoSEQ multiplex PCR, and its TCRdb copy is limited to in-frame clones, with some not included. In the table there are under 150,000 clones, roughly four fifths of which are singletons. The chain joins TRBV10-1 to TRBJ1-5; D is ambiguous. The TCR sequence derives from a woman aged 25 to 45 in good health and CMV-seronegative. The sample consisted of PBMCs. DNA for the CDR3: TGCGCCAGCAGAATCTCGTGGGCAGGCCCTCGCTATAGCAATCAGCCCCAGCATTTT. This codes for CASRISWAGPRYSNQPQHF.